These T cell receptor beta chains were read from a single sample in a study of T cell responses to AZD1222 COVID-19 vaccine. Assay: immunoSEQ multiplex PCR; the TCRdb copy retains only in-frame clones and omits some. The sample lists around 99,000 clones; 85% to 95% were seen once. The sample here was peripheral blood, taken on day 0 of AZD1222 vaccination. Every receptor here comes from an adult in good health. Both conserved end residues are trimmed from each CDR3. D genes are given only for firm matches. The size entry is marked missing in some rows and otherwise reads once, few, many or a size class.

.	TRBV20-1	.	TRBJ1-5	SARAGTTNQPQH
.	TRBV12-5	.	TRBJ1-3	ASGPLNTIY
once	TRBV7-2	TRBD2	TRBJ2-3	ASRPTSGRAGHTQY
.	TRBV6-5	TRBD1	TRBJ1-2	ASSSGTGRGYT
.	TRBV11-3	.	TRBJ2-1	ASSLGVYNEQF
.	TRBV19	TRBD1	TRBJ1-5	ASSFDRGKQPQH
once	TRBV18	.	TRBJ2-2	ASSPTGEANTGELF
.	TRBV24-1	.	TRBJ2-1	ATSDFSAYNEQF
once	TRBV9	.	TRBJ2-5	ASSPRLGSETQY
.	TRBV12-5	.	TRBJ1-1	ASGLAWMAEAF
.	TRBV5-4	.	TRBJ1-3	ASSSSPRTEGNTIY
.	TRBV7-2	.	TRBJ2-2	ASSSLFGGSGRGTGELF
.	TRBV28	TRBD1	TRBJ1-5	ASSRRDRGSWGQPQH
.	TRBV6-4	.	TRBJ2-1	ASSEGGVDMDEQF
.	TRBV7-9	.	TRBJ2-2	ASTFLEATGELF
.	TRBV7-3	.	TRBJ2-1	ASSTSREVANEQF
.	TRBV14	.	TRBJ2-1	ASSPNEQF